Below are 32 T cell receptor beta chains sequenced from a single sample in a study of post-analysis software for immune sequencing data. Incorporated into the TCR beta cDNA libraries were unique molecular identifiers, which served to reduce PCR and sequencing biases. Using its own MiXCR run on the PCR reads, TCRdb lists one record per CDR3 protein. Of around 400,000 distinct CDR3 sequences in the sample, around 37% were seen once. These receptors have no identified antigens. Whole-study results and caveats: TRBV segments more frequent in patients than in controls numbered roughly 5 and included TRBV5-6, TRBV5-1 and TRBV20-1.

Sample: blood. These receptors were taken from a girl aged 5 to 17 with multiple sclerosis.

V is TRBV6-5 and J is TRBJ1-1; maybe TRBD1 (5 bases). V lost 2 bases and J 0 bases, leaving 13 bases between the germline ends. The CDR3 sequence is 16 residues long. Germline V CDR1 and CDR2: MNHEY, SVGAGI. The CDR3 DNA is TGTGCCAGCAGTTACGAGGGGCAGAGAGTGAACACTGAAGCTTTCTTT. Its translation is CASSYEGQRVNTEAFF.

The gene calls are TRBV27 and TRBJ1-3; D call uncertain. V was cut by 4 bases and J by 1 base, with 8 bases left in between. The germline V gene encodes CDR1 MNHEY and CDR2 SMNVEV (reference sequence). This CDR3 spans 14 amino acids. CDR3 sequence (DNA): TGTGCCAGCAGTTCGAGGGCTTCTGGAAACACCATATATTTT. Protein sequence: CASSSRASGNTIYF.

This clonotype has more than one count but fewer than ten. The V call is TRBV27, the J call TRBJ2-5; TRBD2 agrees at 10 bases. Gene TRBJ2-7 matches the end of the DNA better, so the J call may be wrong. CDR1 MNHEY and CDR2 SMNVEV come from the germline V gene (reference sequence). The CDR3 has 14 residues. The CDR3 loop is CASSFSGGRYEQYF. Here the CDR3 DNA reads TGTGCCAGCAGTTTTAGCGGGGGGCGCTACGAGCAGTACTTC.

This clonotype has just a few counts. The chain couples TRBV4-1 to TRBJ2-3; 7 bases agree with TRBD2. CDR3 length: 15 residues. The germline V gene encodes CDR1 MGHRA and CDR2 YSYEKL. Unmatched junction bases numbered 9, after V lost 4 bases and J lost 5 bases. The CDR3 spells CASSRLQGRGDTQYF. CDR3 DNA sequence: TGCGCCAGCAGCCGATTACAAGGGAGGGGAGATACGCAGTATTTT.

This chain joins TRBV12-3 or TRBV12-4 and TRBJ1-4, with 8 bases identical to TRBD1. The CDR3 sequence is 13 residues long. J gave up 7 bases and V 8 bases, and 6 bases lay outside the gene matches. CDR3 amino acids: CASWTGWFEKLFF. The CDR3 DNA sequence: TGTGCCAGCTGGACAGGGTGGTTTGAAAAACTGTTTTTT.

In its sample, this clonotype was seen a few times. The chain joins TRBV6-1 to TRBJ2-5, with a tentative D call TRBD2 (6 bases). V lost 2 bases and J 11 bases, leaving 12 bases between the germline ends. CDR1 is MNHNS, CDR2 SASEGT, per germline. The CDR3 length is 12 residues. The CDR3 is CASSERGSGQYF. The CDR3 nucleotides are TGTGCCAGCAGTGAAAGAGGAAGCGGGCAGTACTTC.

The CDR3, as DNA: TGTGCCAGCAGCTTGTTCAGAAGTTGGGACATAAACTATGGCTACACCTTC. It encodes CASSLFRSWDINYGYTF. The chain links TRBV7-9 to TRBJ1-2; tentatively, D is TRBD1 (6 bases). V gave up 3 bases and J gave up 2 bases, with 19 bases separating them. Germline V gene lookup returns CDR1 SEHNR and CDR2 FQNEAQ (reference sequence). The CDR3 is made up of 17 amino acids. Complete variable domain (other parts from reference TRBV7-9 and TRBJ1-2): DTGVSQNPRHKITKRGQNVTFRCDPISEHNRLYWYRQTLGQGPEFLTYFQNEAQLEKSRLLSDRFSAERPKGSFSTLEIQRTEQGDSAMYLCASSLFRSWDINYGYTFGSGTRLTVV.

About this clonotype: A single base separates this from a much larger clone, so it may be a read error. The chain has TRBV12-3 or TRBV12-4 and TRBJ2-1, with TRBD1 as a possible D gene (5 bases). The CDR3 loop spans 14 amino acids. Deletions cut 6 bases from V and 8 bases from J, with 17 bases between. The chain's CDR3 is CASRPAGYDHEQFF. DNA for the CDR3: TGTGCCAGCAGGCCGGCAGGGTATGACCATGAGCAGTTCTTC.

Only a few counts were recorded for this clonotype. The V gene is TRBV27, the J gene TRBJ1-2; maybe TRBD1 (6 bases). This CDR3 contains 17 residues. CDR1 is MNHEY, CDR2 SMNVEV, per germline (reference sequence). The V gene lost 4 bases and the J gene lost 6 bases, with 24 bases spanning the gap. The CDR3 here is CASSSTGVQGPVDGYTF. In nucleotides, the CDR3 is TGTGCCAGCAGTTCCACCGGGGTTCAGGGGCCCGTCGATGGCTACACCTTC.

This chain links TRBV9 with TRBJ2-5, with 12 bases fitting TRBD2. The germline V gene encodes CDR1 SGDLS and CDR2 YYNGEE. This CDR3 is 15 amino acids long. With 4 bases clipped from V and 11 bases from J, the junction kept 12 bases outside the gene matches. Here the CDR3 DNA reads TGTGCCAGCAGCCCGGGACTAGCGGGCTCCGGGGAGCAGTACTTC. Amino acids: CASSPGLAGSGEQYF.

This clonotype has a single count. This sequence joins TRBV6-1 and TRBJ2-7, with D tentatively TRBD1 (6 bases). V shed 6 bases and J shed 4 bases, with 25 bases lying between them. The germline gives CDR1 MNHNS, CDR2 SASEGT. This CDR3 is built from 17 residues. The CDR3 protein is CASSPRGSDSEAYEQYF. CDR3 sequence (DNA): TGTGCCAGCAGCCCCCGGGGATCGGACAGCGAGGCATACGAGCAGTACTTC.

The chain is built from TRBV6-1 and TRBJ2-4; 8 nucleotides align to TRBD1. The germline V gene has CDR1 MNHNS and CDR2 SASEGT. The CDR3 is 18 amino acids. After removal of 6 bases from V and 5 bases from J, the junction contained 18 bases not matched to a gene. The CDR3 sequence: CASSRPLKTGADQNIQYF. The DNA of the CDR3 is TGTGCCAGCAGCAGACCACTTAAGACAGGGGCGGACCAAAACATTCAGTACTTC.

As for this clonotype: Relative to the germline gene, one junction end is altered; a read error may explain this. V usage is TRBV5-1 and J usage is TRBJ2-1; 10 bases are a match to TRBD2. CDR3 length: 14 residues. Germline V lookup: CDR1 SGHRS, CDR2 YFSETQ. The CDR3 region is CTSRASGGYNEQFF. CDR3 DNA: TGCACCAGTAGGGCTAGCGGGGGTTACAATGAGCAGTTCTTC.

The gene calls are TRBV20-1 and TRBJ2-1; D tentatively reads TRBD1 or TRBD2 (5 bases each). There are 13 residues in the CDR3. V was trimmed by 5 bases and J by 2 bases, leaving 10 bases between them. Germline CDR1 is DFQATT and CDR2 is SNEGSKA (reference sequence). The CDR3 DNA reads as TGCAGTGCTGGGACCGCCACCTACAATGAGCAGTTCTTC. Its protein is CSAGTATYNEQFF.

The CDR3 bases are TGCAGCGTTGAGGATCAGGCTTACACTGAAGCTTTCTTT. Protein: CSVEDQAYTEAFF. The J gene is TRBJ1-1, the V gene TRBV29-1; D unresolved. The CDR3 loop spans 13 amino acids. Trimming left V 3 bases short and J 3 bases short, with 11 bases between. Per the germline V gene, CDR1 is SQVTM and CDR2 is ANQGSEA.

This clonotype was counted once. At one end the junction does not follow the germline gene, possibly because of a read error. The chain combines TRBV2 with TRBJ2-3, with D unresolved. The CDR3 runs to 15 residues. From germline, CDR1 is SNHLY and CDR2 FYNNEI. Here the CDR3 reads CAGSRVLRDTDTQYF. In DNA, the CDR3 is TGTGCCGGCAGTAGGGTCCTGAGAGACACAGATACGCAGTATTTT.

The chain carries TRBV7-9 and TRBJ1-2; D unresolved. The CDR3 contains 14 residues. The V and J ends lost 0 bases and 6 bases respectively, with 11 bases between them. From germline, CDR1 is SEHNR and CDR2 FQNEAQ (reference sequence). Here the CDR3 reads CASSLALTVDGYTF. The DNA for the CDR3 is TGTGCCAGCAGCTTAGCGCTAACAGTAGATGGCTACACCTTC.

The CDR3 region is CASSYRGFGANVLTF. The CDR3 nucleotides are TGTGCCAGCAGTTACAGGGGGTTTGGGGCCAACGTCCTGACTTTC. The V and J genes are TRBV6-5 and TRBJ2-6, with D possibly matching TRBD1 (6 bases). V was trimmed by 2 bases and J by 3 bases, leaving 8 bases between them. From germline, CDR1 is MNHEY and CDR2 SVGAGI. The CDR3 is made up of 15 amino acids.

Only a few counts were recorded for this clonotype. The rearrangement joins TRBV28 to TRBJ2-7, with D perhaps matching TRBD2 (7 bases). V lost 5 bases, J lost 1 base, and 24 bases lay in between. There are 18 residues in the CDR3. The germline gives CDR1 MDHEN, CDR2 SYDVKM. In nucleotides, the CDR3 is TGTGCCAGCAGTCCTACTTTCCCCGGGGGGCCCCAATCCTACGAGCAGTACTTC. Amino acids: CASSPTFPGGPQSYEQYF.

V is TRBV30 and J is TRBJ1-2; 9 bases agree with TRBD1. CDR3 length: 15 amino acids. CDR1 and CDR2 (germline): GTSNPN, SVGIG (reference sequence). Trimming removed 4 bases from V and 7 bases from J; junction bases left unmatched: 13. The CDR3: CAWNGPTGGHGGYTF. The CDR3 DNA follows: TGTGCCTGGAACGGCCCGACAGGGGGTCATGGTGGCTACACCTTC.

V gene TRBV6-5 combines with J gene TRBJ2-1, with 9 bases lining up with TRBD2. CDR3 length: 15 residues. Germline V lookup: CDR1 MNHEY, CDR2 SVGAGI. J lost 8 bases, V lost 6 bases, and 11 bases had no gene match. The CDR3 loop is CASRHGAGGADEQFF. The CDR3 DNA follows: TGTGCCAGCAGGCACGGGGCGGGGGGGGCCGATGAGCAGTTCTTC.

In nucleotides, the CDR3 is TGTGCCAGCAGTTTCCCCCAACGTTGGTCCGCAGATACGCAGTATTTT. Its protein product is CASSFPQRWSADTQYF. The chain recombines TRBV28 with TRBJ2-3; D not certain. CDR1 is MDHEN, CDR2 SYDVKM, per germline. The CDR3 covers 16 residues. Trimming shortened V by 3 bases and J by 4 bases, and 17 bases separated the two germline ends.

J is TRBJ2-3 and V is TRBV6-2 or TRBV6-3; perhaps TRBD2 as D (6 bases). CDR1 MNHEY and CDR2 SVGEGT come from the germline V gene. The CDR3 covers 16 residues. V lost 5 bases to trimming and J lost 10 bases, with 25 bases between them. The CDR3 bases are TGTGCCAGCAGTCTCTCCCTACGGGGGAACTCGAATGCGCAGTATTTT. This sequence encodes CASSLSLRGNSNAQYF.

Turning to this clonotype: A much larger clone lies one base from this, so it may be a read error. This chain links TRBV11-2 with TRBJ2-7; D remains ambiguous. The germline gives CDR1 SGHAT, CDR2 FQNNGV. The CDR3 loop spans 16 amino acids. The CDR3 bases are TGTGCCGGCAGCTTAGATTCGTCCCCTAGCTCCTACGAGCAGTACTTC. Amino acids: CAGSLDSSPSSYEQYF. Based on the CDR3 plus reference TRBV11-2 and TRBJ2-7, the full variable domain is EAGVAQSPRYKIIEKRQSVAFWCNPISGHATLYWYQQILGQGPKLLIQFQNNGVVDDSQLPKDRFSAERLKGVDSTLKIQPAKLEDSAVYLCAGSLDSSPSSYEQYFGPGTRLTVT.

The chain uses TRBV6-2 or TRBV6-3 and TRBJ2-2, with TRBD1 as a possible D gene (5 bases). CDR1 is MNHEY, CDR2 SVGEGT, per germline. The CDR3 covers 15 residues. V was cut by 4 bases and J by 1 base, with 10 bases left in between. The CDR3 is CASSLYTGNTGELFF. The DNA for the CDR3 is TGTGCCAGCAGTTTATACACAGGGAACACCGGGGAGCTGTTTTTT.

DNA of the CDR3: TGCGCCAGCAGCCGAAAACAGGGTATCGAGGCCTACGAGCAGTACTTC. This sequence encodes CASSRKQGIEAYEQYF. The chain recombines TRBV5-1 with TRBJ2-7, with D possibly matching TRBD1 (6 bases). The germline gives CDR1 SGHRS, CDR2 YFSETQ. The CDR3 has 16 residues. V was shortened by 4 bases and J by 2 bases, with 19 bases between the two germline ends.

The genes are TRBV12-3 or TRBV12-4 and TRBJ2-4, with D perhaps given as TRBD1 or TRBD2 (6 bases each). V shed 1 base and J shed 7 bases, with 8 bases lying between them. CDR3 length: 13 residues. CDR3 protein: CASSLGGANIQYF. The DNA of the CDR3 is TGTGCCAGCAGTTTAGGGGGGGCCAACATTCAGTACTTC.

The rearrangement uses TRBV29-1 and TRBJ1-2, with D possibly TRBD1 on 5 matching bases. The CDR3 totals 17 residues. Germline-derived CDR1 and CDR2 are SQVTM and ANQGSEA. Trimming took off 4 bases at V and 3 bases at J, with 24 bases between the two ends. The DNA of the CDR3 is TGCAGCGTTGTGTCGGGGGAATCCACGCCTCTGCACTATGGCTACACCTTC. It specifies CSVVSGESTPLHYGYTF.

This chain uses TRBV5-1 with TRBJ1-5; unclear D gene. The CDR3 has 15 residues. V was trimmed by 0 bases and J by 7 bases, leaving 14 bases between them. Germline CDR1 and CDR2: SGHRS and YFSETQ. This CDR3 is CASSLVDPPVQPQHF. CDR3 DNA sequence: TGCGCCAGCAGCTTGGTGGACCCTCCTGTCCAGCCCCAGCATTTT.

This chain uses TRBV20-1 with TRBJ2-3; no reliable D call. Trimming left V 6 bases short and J 0 bases short, with 13 bases between. Germline assignment: CDR1 DFQATT and CDR2 SNEGSKA (reference sequence). The CDR3 length is 14 residues. DNA of the CDR3: TGCAGTGCCCCTAGACCAGAAAGCACAGATACGCAGTATTTT. Protein product: CSAPRPESTDTQYF.

Of note for this clonotype: It may be a read error: a sequence one base away is much more abundant. This chain connects TRBV5-1 to TRBJ2-5; TRBD1 matches 8 bases. V lost 3 bases, J lost 5 bases, and 0 bases stayed unmatched. This CDR3 spans 12 amino acids. Germline CDR1 and CDR2: SGHRS and YFSETQ. The CDR3 spells CASSWTGETQYF. In DNA form, the CDR3 reads TGCGCCAGCAGCTGGACAGGGGAGACCCAGTACTTC. The full variable domain, with the rest looked up from reference TRBV5-1 and TRBJ2-5, is KAGVTQTPRYLIKTRGQQVTLSCSPISGHRSVSWYQQTPGQGLQFLFEYFSETQRNKGNFPGRFSGRQFSNSRSEMNVSTLELGDSALYLCASSWTGETQYFGPGTRLLVL.

With respect to this clonotype: The junction shows a germline mismatch at one end, possibly a read error. The V gene is TRBV29-1, the J gene TRBJ2-7; D unresolved. Germline CDR1 SQVTM, CDR2 ANQGSEA. The CDR3 runs 12 residues. The CDR3 loop is CSVEGSSYKQYF. The CDR3 DNA follows: TGCAGCGTTGAAGGCAGCTCCTACAAGCAGTACTTC.